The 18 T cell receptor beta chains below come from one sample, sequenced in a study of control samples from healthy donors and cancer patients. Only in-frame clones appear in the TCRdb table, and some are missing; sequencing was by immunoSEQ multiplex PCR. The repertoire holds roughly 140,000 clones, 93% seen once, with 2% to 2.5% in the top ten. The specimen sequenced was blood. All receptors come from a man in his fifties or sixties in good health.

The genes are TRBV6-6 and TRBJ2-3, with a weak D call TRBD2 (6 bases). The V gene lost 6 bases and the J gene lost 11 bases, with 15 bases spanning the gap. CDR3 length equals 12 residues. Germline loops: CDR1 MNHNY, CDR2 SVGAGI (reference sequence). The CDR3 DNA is TGTGCCAGCAGCCAAGGGCGGGGTGTGCAGTATTTT. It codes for CASSQGRGVQYF.

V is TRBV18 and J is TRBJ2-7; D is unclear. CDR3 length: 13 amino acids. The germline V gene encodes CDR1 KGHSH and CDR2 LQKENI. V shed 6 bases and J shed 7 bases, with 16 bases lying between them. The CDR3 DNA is TGTGCCAGCTCTACGATCGCGTTGTCGGAGCAGTACTTC. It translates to CASSTIALSEQYF.

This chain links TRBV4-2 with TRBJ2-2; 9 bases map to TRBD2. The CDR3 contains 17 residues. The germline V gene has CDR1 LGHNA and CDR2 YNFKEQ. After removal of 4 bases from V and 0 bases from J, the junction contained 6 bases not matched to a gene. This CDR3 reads CASSPAASGTNTGELFF. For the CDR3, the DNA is TGTGCCAGCAGCCCCGCAGCTAGCGGGACGAACACCGGGGAGCTGTTTTTT.

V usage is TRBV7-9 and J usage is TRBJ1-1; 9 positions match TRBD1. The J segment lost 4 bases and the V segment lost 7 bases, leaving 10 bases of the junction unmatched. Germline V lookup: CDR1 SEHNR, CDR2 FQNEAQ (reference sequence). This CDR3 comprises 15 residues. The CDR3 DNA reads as TGTGCCAGCATCGTCACAGGGGGCCGGGGCACTGAAGCTTTCTTT. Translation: CASIVTGGRGTEAFF.

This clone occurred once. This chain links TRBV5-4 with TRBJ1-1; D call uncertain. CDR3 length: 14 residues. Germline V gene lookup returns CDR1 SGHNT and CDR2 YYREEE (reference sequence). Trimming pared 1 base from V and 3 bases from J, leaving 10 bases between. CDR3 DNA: TGTGCCAGCAGCTTGCAGGCTGGGGACACTGAAGCTTTCTTT. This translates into CASSLQAGDTEAFF.

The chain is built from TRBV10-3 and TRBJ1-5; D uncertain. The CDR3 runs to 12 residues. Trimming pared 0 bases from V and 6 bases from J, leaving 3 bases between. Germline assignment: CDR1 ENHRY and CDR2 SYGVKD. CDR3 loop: CAISESGQPQHF. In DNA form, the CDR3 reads TGTGCCATCAGTGAGTCCGGTCAGCCCCAGCATTTT.

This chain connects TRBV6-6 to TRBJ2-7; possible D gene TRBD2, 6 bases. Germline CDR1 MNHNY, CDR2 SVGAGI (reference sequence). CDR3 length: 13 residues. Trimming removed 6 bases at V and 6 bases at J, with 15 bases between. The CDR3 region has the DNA TGTGCCAGCAGGGACCGCGGGGTCGGCGAGCAGTACTTC. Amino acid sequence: CASRDRGVGEQYF.

CDR3: CASRRDIGNEKLFF. In DNA form, the CDR3 reads TGTGCCAGCAGGCGGGACATCGGTAATGAAAAACTGTTTTTT. The chain joins TRBV6-5 to TRBJ1-4, with a tentative D call TRBD1 (6 bases). CDR3 length equals 14 residues. V was cut by 6 bases and J by 4 bases, with 12 bases left in between. In germline, CDR1 is MNHEY, CDR2 SVGAGI.

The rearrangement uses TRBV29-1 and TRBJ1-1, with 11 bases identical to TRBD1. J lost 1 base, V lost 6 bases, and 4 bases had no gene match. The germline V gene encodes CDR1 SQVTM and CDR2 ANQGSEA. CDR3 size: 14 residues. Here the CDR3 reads CSVRDRGTNTEAFF. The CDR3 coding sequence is TGCAGCGTCCGGGACAGGGGGACGAACACTGAAGCTTTCTTT. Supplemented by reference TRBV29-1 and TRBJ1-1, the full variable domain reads SAVISQKPSRDICQRGTSLTIQCQVDSQVTMMFWYRQQPGQSLTLIATANQGSEATYESGFVIDKFPISRPNLTFSTLTVSNMSPEDSSIYLCSVRDRGTNTEAFFGQGTRLTVV.

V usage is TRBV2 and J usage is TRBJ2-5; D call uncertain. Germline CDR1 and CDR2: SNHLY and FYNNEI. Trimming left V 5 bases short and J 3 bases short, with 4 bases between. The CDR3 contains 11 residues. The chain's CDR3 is CASSRKETQYF. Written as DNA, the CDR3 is TGTGCCAGCAGTCGTAAAGAGACCCAGTACTTC.

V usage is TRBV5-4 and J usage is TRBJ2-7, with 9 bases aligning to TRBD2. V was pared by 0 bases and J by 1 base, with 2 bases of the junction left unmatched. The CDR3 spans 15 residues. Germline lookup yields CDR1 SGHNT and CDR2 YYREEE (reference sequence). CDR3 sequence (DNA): TGTGCCAGCAGCTTGGGCGCGGGAGGGTCCTACGAGCAGTACTTC. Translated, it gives CASSLGAGGSYEQYF.

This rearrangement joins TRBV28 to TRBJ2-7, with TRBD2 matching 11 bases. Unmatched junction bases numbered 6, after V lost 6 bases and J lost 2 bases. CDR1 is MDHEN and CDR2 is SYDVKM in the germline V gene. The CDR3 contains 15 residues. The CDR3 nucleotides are TGTGCCAGCAGCAGGACTAGCGGGCCTCCCTACGAGCAGTACTTC. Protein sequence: CASSRTSGPPYEQYF.

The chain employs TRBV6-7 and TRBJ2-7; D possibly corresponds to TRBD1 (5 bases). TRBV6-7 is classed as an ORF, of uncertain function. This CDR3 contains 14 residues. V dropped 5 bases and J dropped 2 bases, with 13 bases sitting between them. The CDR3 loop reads CASSPDTITYEQYF. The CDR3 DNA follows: TGTGCCAGCAGTCCGGACACGATAACCTACGAGCAGTACTTC.

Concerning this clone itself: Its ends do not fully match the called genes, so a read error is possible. The CDR3 bases are TGTGCCGGTAGTCTCCGGACAGGGGCGGATAGCAATCAGCCCCAGCATTTT. Its translation is CAGSLRTGADSNQPQHF. The genes are TRBV19 and TRBJ1-5; 9 positions match TRBD1. This CDR3 has 17 amino acids. CDR1 is LNHDA and CDR2 is SQIVND in the germline V gene (reference sequence).

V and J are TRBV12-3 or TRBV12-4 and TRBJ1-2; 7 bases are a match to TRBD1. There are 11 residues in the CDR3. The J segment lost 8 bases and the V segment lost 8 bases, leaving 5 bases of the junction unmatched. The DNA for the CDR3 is TGTGCCAGCGGCAGGGGGAGCGGCTACACCTTC. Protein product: CASGRGSGYTF.

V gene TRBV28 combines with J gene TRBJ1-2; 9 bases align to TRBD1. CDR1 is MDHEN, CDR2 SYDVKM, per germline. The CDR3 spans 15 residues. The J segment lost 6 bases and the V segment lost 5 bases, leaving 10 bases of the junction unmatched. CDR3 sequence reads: CASSIDGTGMDGYTF. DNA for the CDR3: TGTGCCAGCAGTATTGACGGGACAGGGATGGATGGCTACACCTTC.

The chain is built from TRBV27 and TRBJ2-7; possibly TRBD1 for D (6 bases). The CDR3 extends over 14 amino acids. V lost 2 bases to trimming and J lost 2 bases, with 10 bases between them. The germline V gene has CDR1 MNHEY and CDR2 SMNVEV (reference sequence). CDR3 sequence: CASSLKGGPYEQYF. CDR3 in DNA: TGTGCCAGCAGTTTAAAAGGGGGTCCCTACGAGCAGTACTTC.

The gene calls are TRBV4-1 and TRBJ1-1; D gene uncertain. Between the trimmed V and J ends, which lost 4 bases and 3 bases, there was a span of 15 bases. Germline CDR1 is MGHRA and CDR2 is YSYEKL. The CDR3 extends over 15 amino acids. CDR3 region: CASSRTRAGDTEAFF. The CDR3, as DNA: TGCGCCAGCAGCCGAACAAGGGCGGGCGACACTGAAGCTTTCTTT.